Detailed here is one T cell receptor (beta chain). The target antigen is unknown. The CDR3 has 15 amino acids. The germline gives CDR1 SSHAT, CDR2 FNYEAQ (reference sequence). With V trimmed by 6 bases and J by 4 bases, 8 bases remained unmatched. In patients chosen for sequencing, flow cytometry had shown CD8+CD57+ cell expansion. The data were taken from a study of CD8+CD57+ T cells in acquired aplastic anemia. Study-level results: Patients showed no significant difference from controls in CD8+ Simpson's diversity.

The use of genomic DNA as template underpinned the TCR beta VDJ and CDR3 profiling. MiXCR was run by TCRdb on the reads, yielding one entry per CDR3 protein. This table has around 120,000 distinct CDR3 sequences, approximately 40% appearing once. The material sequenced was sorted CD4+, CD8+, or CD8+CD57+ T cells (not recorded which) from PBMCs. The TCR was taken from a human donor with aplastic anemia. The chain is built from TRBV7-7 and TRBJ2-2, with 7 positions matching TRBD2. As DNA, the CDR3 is TGTGCCAGCAGTGAAGGGAGGGAGGGCACCGGGGAGCTGTTTTTT. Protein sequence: CASSEGREGTGELFF.